The sequence of this T cell receptor beta chain was determined in a study of OX40 agonist ivuxolimab in advanced cancers. Overall study results and limits: At 0.1 to 3.0 mg/kg and by week 6, clonal expansion occurred in CD4+ and CD8+ blood T cells. Among T cells, CD8+ cells averaged more expanded clones than CD4+ cells.

The CDR3 runs to 16 residues. The germline CDR1 and CDR2 sequences are LGHNT and FRNRAP. About this clone: Antigen unknown. The junction does not match germline at one end; this may be a read error. Other DNA sequences of this sample code for an identical CDR3.

Clones were read by immunoSEQ multiplex PCR, and TCRdb kept only the in-frame ones, dropping some. The sample holds tens of thousands of clones, 92% seen once. The V and J genes are TRBV12-5 and TRBJ1-1; D is unclear. The clonotype originates from an adult with an advanced solid tumor such as melanoma, head and neck, liver or kidney cancer. The sequenced sample was CD4+ or CD8+ T cells sorted from blood, obtained in a trial of the OX40 agonist ivuxolimab. CDR3 nucleotides: TGTGCTAGCGGTTTGGTACGTTGGGCGTTAAACACTGAAGCTTTCTTT. It translates to CASGLVRWALNTEAFF.